A selection of T cell receptor beta chains follows, all from one sample in a study of PD-L1 blockade in urothelial cancer. The table came from immunoSEQ multiplex PCR; TCRdb's copy has only in-frame clones and leaves some out. There are some 30,000 clones in the sample; about four fifths occur only once, and 3% to 4% lies in the top ten. The source material was PBMCs, sampled around atezolizumab (anti-PD-L1) treatment. Receptors were obtained from a man in his 70s with urothelial cancer. The CDR3 runs from the conserved cysteine through the conserved F or W. Fields, in order: clone size, V gene, D gene, J gene, CDR3 DNA, CDR3 protein. A D gene is named only where the DNA matches it firmly. Where a row states a size, it is once, few, many or the class of an expanded clone; other rows omit it.

clone_size: -
v_call: TRBV5-4
d_call: -
j_call: TRBJ2-5
cdr3_nt: TGTGCCAGCGGACCACAGGGAAGGGAGCAAGAGACCCAGTACTTC
cdr3_aa: CASGPQGREQETQYF

clone_size: -
v_call: TRBV5-6
d_call: TRBD2
j_call: TRBJ2-5
cdr3_nt: TGTGCCAGCAGCTGGAGCGGGGGCCCACAAGAGACCCAGTACTTC
cdr3_aa: CASSWSGGPQETQYF

clone_size: -
v_call: TRBV19
d_call: -
j_call: TRBJ1-1
cdr3_nt: TGTGCCAGTAGAATCGGAACAGGGCGGAAGAACACTGAAGCTTTCTTT
cdr3_aa: CASRIGTGRKNTEAFF

clone_size: -
v_call: TRBV7-2
d_call: -
j_call: TRBJ2-1
cdr3_nt: TGTGCCAGCAGCTTAGTAAGCGATGAGCAGTTCTTC
cdr3_aa: CASSLVSDEQFF

clone_size: few
v_call: TRBV6-5
d_call: -
j_call: TRBJ2-1
cdr3_nt: TGTGCCAGCAGTTACCTATTAGCGCGGCGCTACAATGAGCAGTTCTTC
cdr3_aa: CASSYLLARRYNEQFF

clone_size: -
v_call: TRBV9
d_call: TRBD1
j_call: TRBJ2-2
cdr3_nt: TGTGCCAGCAGCGCTAGACAGGGTACGGGCGGGGAGCTGTTTTTT
cdr3_aa: CASSARQGTGGELFF

clone_size: -
v_call: TRBV28
d_call: -
j_call: TRBJ2-3
cdr3_nt: TGTGCCAGCAGCCTTACTACTAGCACAGATACGCAGTATTTT
cdr3_aa: CASSLTTSTDTQYF

clone_size: -
v_call: TRBV29-1
d_call: -
j_call: TRBJ2-4
cdr3_nt: TGCAGCGTAAGCCCTAGCAAAAACATTCAGTACTTC
cdr3_aa: CSVSPSKNIQYF

clone_size: -
v_call: TRBV5-4
d_call: TRBD1
j_call: TRBJ2-1
cdr3_nt: TGTGCCAGCAGCCCGGGACAGGGAGGGTACAATGAGCAGTTCTTC
cdr3_aa: CASSPGQGGYNEQFF

clone_size: -
v_call: TRBV19
d_call: -
j_call: TRBJ1-2
cdr3_nt: TGTGCCAGTAAGGAACAGGGAGCCTATGGCTACACCTTC
cdr3_aa: CASKEQGAYGYTF

clone_size: -
v_call: TRBV7-3
d_call: -
j_call: TRBJ2-6
cdr3_nt: TGTGCCAGCAGCTCCAGGCCTCTCCTTTCCGGGGCCAACGTCCTGACTTTC
cdr3_aa: CASSSRPLLSGANVLTF

clone_size: -
v_call: TRBV7-2
d_call: TRBD2
j_call: TRBJ2-7
cdr3_nt: TGTGCCAGCACCTTAGCGGGGGGGCCGGTTGTCTACGAGCAGTACTTC
cdr3_aa: CASTLAGGPVVYEQYF

clone_size: -
v_call: TRBV19
d_call: TRBD2
j_call: TRBJ2-2
cdr3_nt: TGTGCCAGTAGTATCCGGCGGGGGGTTAACACCGGGGAGCTGTTTTTT
cdr3_aa: CASSIRRGVNTGELFF

clone_size: once
v_call: TRBV7-2
d_call: -
j_call: TRBJ1-2
cdr3_nt: TGTGCCAGCAGCTTAGAAGGCGGTTATGGCTACACCTTC
cdr3_aa: CASSLEGGYGYTF

clone_size: few
v_call: TRBV28
d_call: TRBD2
j_call: TRBJ2-7
cdr3_nt: TGTGCCATCATGACTAGCAGCCACGAGCAGTACTTC
cdr3_aa: CAIMTSSHEQYF

clone_size: few
v_call: TRBV7-2
d_call: -
j_call: TRBJ1-5
cdr3_nt: TGTGCCAGCAGCTTGTCCCCAACAGGGAGTCAGCCCCAGCATTTT
cdr3_aa: CASSLSPTGSQPQHF

clone_size: -
v_call: TRBV28
d_call: TRBD1
j_call: TRBJ1-2
cdr3_nt: TGTGCCAGCCTTTCCGGGACAGGGAACGACTATGGCTACACCTTC
cdr3_aa: CASLSGTGNDYGYTF

clone_size: -
v_call: TRBV5-1
d_call: -
j_call: TRBJ2-7
cdr3_nt: TGCGCCAGCAGCTTGGATCCAGTTAAGTGGGAGCAGTACTTC
cdr3_aa: CASSLDPVKWEQYF

clone_size: -
v_call: TRBV21-1
d_call: -
j_call: TRBJ2-4
cdr3_nt: TGTGCCAGCAGCAAAGAAGCGTCACTAGCCAAAAACATTCAGTACTTC
cdr3_aa: CASSKEASLAKNIQYF

clone_size: -
v_call: TRBV9
d_call: TRBD1
j_call: TRBJ1-2
cdr3_nt: TGTGCCAGCAGCGTATCAGACAGGGTTTACTATGGCTACACCTTC
cdr3_aa: CASSVSDRVYYGYTF

clone_size: -
v_call: TRBV7-2
d_call: -
j_call: TRBJ1-1
cdr3_nt: TGTGCCAGCAGCTTCGGCATTGCAGGGAGGACTGAAGCTTTCTTT
cdr3_aa: CASSFGIAGRTEAFF

clone_size: -
v_call: TRBV7-3
d_call: TRBD2
j_call: TRBJ2-3
cdr3_nt: TGTGCCAGCAGCTTTGGGCGGGGGGGCACAGATACGCAGTATTTT
cdr3_aa: CASSFGRGGTDTQYF

clone_size: -
v_call: TRBV5-4
d_call: TRBD1
j_call: TRBJ1-1
cdr3_nt: TGTGCCAGCAGCCTCGCCCCCGGGACAGGGGGCAGAGGGTCTGAAGCTTTCTTT
cdr3_aa: CASSLAPGTGGRGSEAFF

clone_size: few
v_call: TRBV10-3
d_call: TRBD1
j_call: TRBJ2-2
cdr3_nt: TGTGCCATCAGGGCGGGACAGGGGGCTACCGGGGAGCTGTTTTTT
cdr3_aa: CAIRAGQGATGELFF

clone_size: -
v_call: TRBV2
d_call: -
j_call: TRBJ2-2
cdr3_nt: TGTGCCAGCAGCGGAGGGACAGTAATCACCGGAGAGCTGTTTTTT
cdr3_aa: CASSGGTVITGELFF

clone_size: -
v_call: TRBV18
d_call: TRBD1
j_call: TRBJ2-7
cdr3_nt: TGTGCCAGCTCACCAACGTCCATCCGGGACAGGACATTCTCCTACGAGCAGTACTTC
cdr3_aa: CASSPTSIRDRTFSYEQYF

clone_size: -
v_call: TRBV7-8
d_call: -
j_call: TRBJ1-5
cdr3_nt: TGTGCCAGCAGCTTACGGGGCAATCAGCCCCAGCATTTT
cdr3_aa: CASSLRGNQPQHF

clone_size: few
v_call: TRBV4-1
d_call: TRBD2
j_call: TRBJ2-5
cdr3_nt: TGCGCCAGCAGCCAAGTGGGGACTAGGGGCCAAGAGACCCAGTACTTC
cdr3_aa: CASSQVGTRGQETQYF

clone_size: -
v_call: TRBV28
d_call: TRBD1
j_call: TRBJ1-3
cdr3_nt: TGTGCCAGCAGCCGGACAGGAGGTCGGTTCAACACCATATATTTT
cdr3_aa: CASSRTGGRFNTIYF

clone_size: -
v_call: TRBV5-4
d_call: TRBD1
j_call: TRBJ2-7
cdr3_nt: TGTGCCAGCAGCTTGGGCGGGACAGGGCCCTACGAGCAGTACTTC
cdr3_aa: CASSLGGTGPYEQYF

clone_size: -
v_call: TRBV28
d_call: -
j_call: TRBJ1-2
cdr3_nt: TGTGCCAGCAGTTTACCGCAGGGGCAGAACTATGGCTACACCTTC
cdr3_aa: CASSLPQGQNYGYTF

clone_size: -
v_call: TRBV2
d_call: -
j_call: TRBJ1-1
cdr3_nt: TGTGCCAGCAGTTCTCAAGGGGTGCGAGGTACTGAAGCTTTCTTT
cdr3_aa: CASSSQGVRGTEAFF

clone_size: -
v_call: TRBV2
d_call: -
j_call: TRBJ2-7
cdr3_nt: TGTGCCAGCACTGGGAGTGCCGCTGGCTACGAGCAGTACTTC
cdr3_aa: CASTGSAAGYEQYF

clone_size: -
v_call: TRBV21-1
d_call: -
j_call: TRBJ2-1
cdr3_nt: TGTGCCAGCAGCAATTGGGACAGGGGTTTCCACAATGAGCAGTTCTTC
cdr3_aa: CASSNWDRGFHNEQFF

clone_size: -
v_call: TRBV11-3
d_call: TRBD2
j_call: TRBJ2-7
cdr3_nt: TGTGCCAGCAGCCAACGACTAGCGGGAGTCTCCGGTTTCTACGAGCAGTACTTC
cdr3_aa: CASSQRLAGVSGFYEQYF

clone_size: -
v_call: TRBV5-8
d_call: -
j_call: TRBJ1-3
cdr3_nt: TGTGCCAGCAGCTTGGTATCCGTCTCTGGAAACACCATATATTTT
cdr3_aa: CASSLVSVSGNTIYF

clone_size: -
v_call: TRBV5-4
d_call: TRBD1
j_call: TRBJ1-2
cdr3_nt: TGTGCCAGCAGCCGGGACAGCTACTATGGCTACACCTTC
cdr3_aa: CASSRDSYYGYTF

clone_size: -
v_call: TRBV6-5
d_call: -
j_call: TRBJ1-1
cdr3_nt: TGTGCCTCCGGGAACAGGGAGGGGGAAGCTTTCTTT
cdr3_aa: CASGNREGEAFF

clone_size: -
v_call: TRBV7-2
d_call: -
j_call: TRBJ2-5
cdr3_nt: TGTGCCAGCAGCTTAGGGCCACAGGCAGGCGAGACCCAGTACTTC
cdr3_aa: CASSLGPQAGETQYF

clone_size: -
v_call: TRBV5-1
d_call: -
j_call: TRBJ1-2
cdr3_nt: TGCGCCAGCAGCTCCTCCGAGGGTCGGCGCAACTATGGCTACACCTTC
cdr3_aa: CASSSSEGRRNYGYTF

clone_size: -
v_call: TRBV19
d_call: -
j_call: TRBJ1-4
cdr3_nt: TGTGCCAGTAGTATAGATAGGACACGCGCAACTAATGAAAAACTGTTTTTT
cdr3_aa: CASSIDRTRATNEKLFF

clone_size: few
v_call: TRBV7-9
d_call: TRBD1
j_call: TRBJ1-2
cdr3_nt: TGTGCCAGCAGCATACAGGGGGTGGATGGCTACACCTTC
cdr3_aa: CASSIQGVDGYTF

clone_size: -
v_call: TRBV7-9
d_call: -
j_call: TRBJ2-7
cdr3_nt: TGTGCCAGCACGCGGGGCTCCTACGAGCAGTACTTC
cdr3_aa: CASTRGSYEQYF

clone_size: -
v_call: TRBV19
d_call: TRBD1
j_call: TRBJ2-7
cdr3_nt: TGTGCCAGTAGTTCCAGACAGGGGCCCTACGAGCAGTACTTC
cdr3_aa: CASSSRQGPYEQYF

clone_size: few
v_call: TRBV15
d_call: TRBD1
j_call: TRBJ1-5
cdr3_nt: TGTGCCACCAGCCGGGACAGGGACCAGCCCCAGCATTTT
cdr3_aa: CATSRDRDQPQHF

clone_size: -
v_call: TRBV29-1
d_call: TRBD2
j_call: TRBJ2-1
cdr3_nt: TGCAGCGTTACTAGCGGGAGTAGAGAGCAGTTCTTC
cdr3_aa: CSVTSGSREQFF

clone_size: -
v_call: TRBV5-6
d_call: -
j_call: TRBJ1-3
cdr3_nt: TGTGCCAGCAGCTACCGGGTCCTGAGCTCTGGAAACACCATATATTTT
cdr3_aa: CASSYRVLSSGNTIYF

clone_size: -
v_call: TRBV30
d_call: -
j_call: TRBJ2-4
cdr3_nt: TGTGCCTGGGGAGTGGATGCGGCCAAAAACATTCAGTACTTC
cdr3_aa: CAWGVDAAKNIQYF

clone_size: -
v_call: TRBV9
d_call: -
j_call: TRBJ2-5
cdr3_nt: TGTGCCAGCAGCGCTAGTAGGGAGGAGACCCAGTACTTC
cdr3_aa: CASSASREETQYF

clone_size: -
v_call: TRBV9
d_call: -
j_call: TRBJ1-1
cdr3_nt: TGTGCCAGCAGCCCGACCGGAAGGGGGACTGAAGCTTTCTTT
cdr3_aa: CASSPTGRGTEAFF